This note documents a single TCR beta chain sequence. In terms of age and location, participants ranged from roughly 18 to 90 years and lived in about two dozen US areas. Which cohort a participant joined came from the clinical history participants gave. The data belong to a study of blood T cell repertoires in COVID-19. Overall study context: T cells, B-cell-depleted T cells, or PBMCs provided the cDNA or gDNA that served as material.

Per the germline V gene, CDR1 is SNHLY and CDR2 is FYNNEI. V was shortened by 4 bases and J by 3 bases, with 11 bases between the two germline ends. The CDR3 consists of 14 residues. Under the authors' procedure: Estimation of nucleated cell counts relied on the amplification of reference gene primers. Sequencing was performed with immunoSEQ multiplex PCR; in TCRdb, only in-frame clones are kept and a portion is missing. That table gives V, J and clone size, and the DNA gave D and trimming. The sample records under 250,000 clones, roughly 85% being singletons. The chain is built from TRBV2 and TRBJ2-3, with D perhaps matching TRBD1 (5 bases). The specimen sequenced was PBMCs or T cells enriched from blood (not recorded which). This receptor was obtained from a woman in her 50s with acute COVID-19. CDR3 in DNA: TGTGCCAGCAGTGGACTCAGGGTAACAGATACGCAGTATTTT. Its protein is CASSGLRVTDTQYF.